Sequencing of this T cell receptor (beta chain) was carried out in a study of cytomegalovirus exposure and HLA in healthy donors. V dropped 0 bases and J dropped 7 bases, with 12 bases sitting between them. CDR1 and CDR2 from the germline V gene are SEHNR and FQNEAQ (reference sequence). The CDR3 is 15 amino acids. Vbeta (60) and Jbeta (13) primers were used in the PCR. Measured with immunoSEQ multiplex PCR; TCRdb has only the in-frame clones, and not every one. This table has about 130,000 clones, around 78% appearing once. The chain links TRBV7-9 to TRBJ1-4, with a possible D match to TRBD1 (5 bases). The TCR comes from a woman between 50 and 59 years old in good health and CMV-seronegative. Specimen: PBMCs. The CDR3 loop reads CASSLALGGGEKLFF. In DNA, the CDR3 is TGTGCCAGCAGCTTAGCGCTGGGGGGGGGTGAAAAACTGTTTTTT.